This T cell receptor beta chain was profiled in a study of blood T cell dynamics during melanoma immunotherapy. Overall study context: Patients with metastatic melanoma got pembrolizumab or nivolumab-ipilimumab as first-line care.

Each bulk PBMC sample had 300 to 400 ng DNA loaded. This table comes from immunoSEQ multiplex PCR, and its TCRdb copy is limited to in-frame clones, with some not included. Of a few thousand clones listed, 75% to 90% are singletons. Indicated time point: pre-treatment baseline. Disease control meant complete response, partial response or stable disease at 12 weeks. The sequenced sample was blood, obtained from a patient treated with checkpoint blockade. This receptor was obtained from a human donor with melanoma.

The CDR3 reads CASPRTSGVYEQYF. In DNA, the CDR3 is TGTGCCAGCCCCCGGACTAGCGGAGTCTACGAGCAGTACTTC. The chain carries TRBV19 and TRBJ2-7; 10 nucleotides agree with TRBD2. CDR1 is LNHDA and CDR2 is SQIVND in the germline V gene (reference sequence). Unmatched junction bases numbered 8, after V lost 9 bases and J lost 3 bases. The CDR3 runs 14 residues.